A selection of T cell receptor beta chains follows, all from one sample in a study of CD8 T cells in Susac syndrome. TCRdb passed the immunoSEQ multiplex PCR reads through MiXCR, listing each CDR3 protein once. The repertoire holds about 66,000 distinct CDR3 sequences, just under 95% seen once, with about 0.6% in the top ten. The material sequenced was CD8+ T cells from PBMCs. These receptors were collected from a human donor with multiple sclerosis. Each CDR3 is given with its conserved first and last residue. D genes are given only for firm matches. Clone size appears in some rows only: once, few, many, or a class for an expanded clone.

d_gene: TRBD2
j_gene: TRBJ2-1
abundance: once
v_gene: TRBV27
CDR3aa: CASSFSGLGASYNEQFF
CDR3nt: TGTGCCAGCAGTTTCTCCGGACTAGGGGCCTCCTACAATGAGCAGTTCTTC

d_gene: -
j_gene: TRBJ1-2
abundance: -
v_gene: TRBV30
CDR3aa: CAWSVPGAGDTF
CDR3nt: TGTGCCTGGAGTGTACCAGGGGCAGGGGACACCTTC

d_gene: -
j_gene: TRBJ1-1
abundance: once
v_gene: TRBV12-3/TRBV12-4
CDR3aa: CASSPQGPEAFF
CDR3nt: TGTGCCAGCAGTCCGCAGGGTCCTGAAGCTTTCTTT

d_gene: -
j_gene: TRBJ1-2
abundance: -
v_gene: TRBV21-1
CDR3aa: CASSRDTNYGYTF
CDR3nt: TGTGCCAGCAGCAGGGACACAAACTATGGCTACACCTTC

d_gene: -
j_gene: TRBJ2-1
abundance: -
v_gene: TRBV2
CDR3aa: CASIVPGNEQFF
CDR3nt: TGTGCCAGCATTGTGCCTGGAAATGAGCAGTTCTTC

d_gene: -
j_gene: TRBJ2-5
abundance: -
v_gene: TRBV20-1
CDR3aa: CSTSGTGDVGTQYF
CDR3nt: TGCAGTACCAGCGGGACAGGTGATGTCGGGACCCAGTACTTC

d_gene: TRBD1
j_gene: TRBJ1-2
abundance: -
v_gene: TRBV5-1
CDR3aa: CASSVSGTGDGYTF
CDR3nt: TGCGCCAGCAGCGTGTCCGGGACAGGGGATGGCTACACCTTC

d_gene: -
j_gene: TRBJ2-3
abundance: -
v_gene: TRBV6-6
CDR3aa: CASSLLGYTDTQYF
CDR3nt: TGTGCCAGCAGTTTACTCGGCTACACAGATACGCAGTATTTT

d_gene: TRBD1
j_gene: TRBJ2-5
abundance: -
v_gene: TRBV7-7
CDR3aa: CASQNRGQETQYF
CDR3nt: TGTGCGTCGCAAAACAGGGGGCAAGAGACCCAGTACTTC

d_gene: -
j_gene: TRBJ2-1
abundance: -
v_gene: TRBV25-1
CDR3aa: CASSAPGTEQFF
CDR3nt: TGTGCCAGCAGTGCTCCAGGGACTGAGCAGTTCTTC

d_gene: -
j_gene: TRBJ2-1
abundance: -
v_gene: TRBV4-3
CDR3aa: CASSQEVGGASYNEQFF
CDR3nt: TGCGCCAGCAGCCAAGAAGTGGGGGGGGCGTCCTACAATGAGCAGTTCTTC

d_gene: -
j_gene: TRBJ1-1
abundance: -
v_gene: TRBV21-1
CDR3aa: CASSKVGAFF
CDR3nt: TGTGCCAGCAGCAAAGTAGGAGCTTTCTTT

d_gene: -
j_gene: TRBJ2-7
abundance: -
v_gene: TRBV27
CDR3aa: CASSPAISETYEQYF
CDR3nt: TGTGCCAGCAGTCCGGCGATTAGCGAAACCTACGAGCAGTACTTC

d_gene: TRBD1
j_gene: TRBJ2-5
abundance: -
v_gene: TRBV7-2
CDR3aa: CASSNPGQGIQETQYF
CDR3nt: TGTGCCAGCAGCAACCCGGGACAGGGAATCCAAGAGACCCAGTACTTC

d_gene: -
j_gene: TRBJ1-1
abundance: -
v_gene: TRBV12-5
CDR3aa: CASALWNTEAFF
CDR3nt: TGTGCTAGTGCCCTATGGAACACTGAAGCTTTCTTT

d_gene: TRBD2
j_gene: TRBJ2-1
abundance: -
v_gene: TRBV24-1
CDR3aa: CATSDPAGGYNEQFF
CDR3nt: TGTGCCACCAGTGACCCAGCGGGGGGTTACAATGAGCAGTTCTTC

d_gene: -
j_gene: TRBJ2-1
abundance: -
v_gene: TRBV3-1
CDR3aa: CASSQMRGNEQFF
CDR3nt: TGTGCCAGCAGCCAGATGAGGGGTAATGAGCAGTTCTTC

d_gene: TRBD2
j_gene: TRBJ2-7
abundance: -
v_gene: TRBV6-2/TRBV6-3
CDR3aa: CASSYSGRDHYEQYF
CDR3nt: TGTGCCAGCAGTTACAGCGGGAGGGACCACTACGAGCAGTACTTC

d_gene: -
j_gene: TRBJ1-2
abundance: -
v_gene: TRBV11-1
CDR3aa: CASSSPLRGEGYTF
CDR3nt: TGTGCCAGCAGCTCCCCCCTACGGGGTGAGGGCTACACCTTC

d_gene: -
j_gene: TRBJ2-7
abundance: -
v_gene: TRBV13
CDR3aa: CASSFGTRTYEQYF
CDR3nt: TGTGCCAGCAGCTTCGGGACGCGAACCTACGAGCAGTACTTC

d_gene: -
j_gene: TRBJ2-7
abundance: -
v_gene: TRBV12-3/TRBV12-4
CDR3aa: CASSLGRAYEQYF
CDR3nt: TGTGCCAGCAGTTTGGGCAGGGCCTACGAGCAGTACTTC

d_gene: TRBD1
j_gene: TRBJ1-2
abundance: -
v_gene: TRBV25-1
CDR3aa: CASSEGGDRLYGYTF
CDR3nt: TGTGCCAGCAGTGAAGGGGGGGACAGACTGTATGGCTACACCTTC

d_gene: TRBD2
j_gene: TRBJ2-7
abundance: -
v_gene: TRBV29-1
CDR3aa: CSVDGTSGSSEQYF
CDR3nt: TGCAGCGTCGACGGGACTAGCGGGAGTAGCGAGCAGTACTTC

d_gene: -
j_gene: TRBJ2-7
abundance: -
v_gene: TRBV6-6
CDR3aa: CASSAGQYEQYF
CDR3nt: TGTGCCAGCAGTGCGGGGCAGTACGAGCAGTACTTC

d_gene: TRBD2
j_gene: TRBJ2-3
abundance: -
v_gene: TRBV29-1
CDR3aa: CSVERRGANTDTQYF
CDR3nt: TGCAGCGTTGAACGGCGGGGGGCCAACACAGATACGCAGTATTTT

d_gene: -
j_gene: TRBJ2-7
abundance: once
v_gene: TRBV7-9
CDR3aa: CASTNGAGEAYEQYF
CDR3nt: TGTGCCAGCACAAACGGGGCAGGGGAAGCCTACGAGCAGTACTTC

d_gene: TRBD2
j_gene: TRBJ2-1
abundance: -
v_gene: TRBV11-2
CDR3aa: CASSHRAGGQGNEQFF
CDR3nt: TGTGCCAGCAGCCACCGAGCGGGAGGGCAGGGCAATGAGCAGTTCTTC

d_gene: -
j_gene: TRBJ2-7
abundance: -
v_gene: TRBV29-1
CDR3aa: CSVESRTYEQYF
CDR3nt: TGCAGCGTTGAATCTAGGACCTACGAGCAGTACTTC

d_gene: TRBD2
j_gene: TRBJ2-1
abundance: -
v_gene: TRBV7-9
CDR3aa: CASSFLAGGSPYNEQFF
CDR3nt: TGTGCCAGCAGCTTCCTAGCGGGAGGGTCACCCTACAATGAGCAGTTCTTC

d_gene: -
j_gene: TRBJ1-1
abundance: -
v_gene: TRBV4-3
CDR3aa: CASSQDNLGGGGTEAFF
CDR3nt: TGCGCCAGCAGCCAAGATAATTTGGGTGGCGGTGGCACTGAAGCTTTCTTT

d_gene: -
j_gene: TRBJ2-5
abundance: medium-sized
v_gene: TRBV9
CDR3aa: CASSVGSGLGETQYF
CDR3nt: TGTGCCAGCAGCGTAGGTTCGGGGCTAGGAGAGACCCAGTACTTC

d_gene: -
j_gene: TRBJ2-1
abundance: -
v_gene: TRBV3-1
CDR3aa: CASSPEMGNSSYNEQFF
CDR3nt: TGTGCCAGCAGCCCAGAGATGGGGAACAGCTCCTACAATGAGCAGTTCTTC